Presented here are 12 T cell receptor beta chains from one specimen sequenced in a study of blood T cell repertoires in COVID-19. Assay: immunoSEQ multiplex PCR; the TCRdb copy retains only in-frame clones and omits some. The profile shows 85,000 to 100,000 clones, approximately 90% of them singletons. Sequencing was carried out using peripheral blood. These receptors were taken from a woman aged 60-75 years with COVID-19, enrolled during active disease.

V is TRBV12-3 or TRBV12-4 and J is TRBJ1-2; D perhaps matches TRBD1 (6 bases). This CDR3 is 13 amino acids long. V was cut by 6 bases and J by 4 bases, with 12 bases left in between. The CDR3 DNA sequence: TGTGCCAGCAGAAATACAGGGTTCTATGGCTACACCTTC. It codes for CASRNTGFYGYTF.

This clone was detected only a few times. This chain's CDR3 is CASRDSANYGYTF. The DNA for the CDR3 is TGTGCCAGCAGGGACAGCGCTAACTATGGCTACACCTTC. The chain combines TRBV9 with TRBJ1-2, with D perhaps TRBD1 (6 bases). The V end lost 5 bases, the J end lost 0 bases, and 8 bases lay between the germline ends. Germline values: CDR1 SGDLS, CDR2 YYNGEE. CDR3 length equals 13 residues.

This chain connects TRBV4-2 to TRBJ1-4; TRBD1 matches at 8 bases. Germline V gene sequence: CDR1 LGHNA, CDR2 YNFKEQ. V trimming: 4 bases; J trimming: 7 bases; junction bases outside the gene matches: 8. The CDR3 totals 15 residues. DNA for the CDR3: TGTGCCAGCAGCCTTTACAGGGGGGCCGGTGAAAAACTGTTTTTT. Translated: CASSLYRGAGEKLFF.

This chain joins TRBV4-3 and TRBJ1-4, with TRBD1 as a possible D gene (6 bases). This CDR3 region has 17 residues. CDR1 is LGHNA and CDR2 is YSLEER in the germline V gene. V was trimmed by 2 bases and J by 6 bases, leaving 19 bases between them. CDR3 region: CASSQSGQNRVHEKLFF. The CDR3 DNA sequence: TGCGCCAGCAGCCAAAGCGGACAGAACAGGGTACATGAAAAACTGTTTTTT.

The rearrangement joins TRBV5-1 to TRBJ1-1; possibly TRBD1 for D (5 bases). Trimming cost V 0 bases and J 10 bases, with 13 bases left between them. Germline CDR1 and CDR2: SGHRS and YFSETQ. This CDR3 region has 13 residues. The CDR3 DNA reads TGCGCCAGCAGCTTGGCCGACAGTTCTTCAGCTTTCTTT. Amino acid sequence: CASSLADSSSAFF.

This chain uses TRBV7-6 with TRBJ2-2; D unclear. Germline lookup yields CDR1 SGHVS and CDR2 FNYEAQ. This CDR3 comprises 12 residues. The V end lost 3 bases, the J end lost 6 bases, and 5 bases lay between the germline ends. CDR3 protein: CASSLWPGELFF. The DNA of the CDR3 is TGTGCCAGCAGCTTGTGGCCCGGGGAGCTGTTTTTT. Looking up the rest from reference TRBV7-6 and TRBJ2-2 gives the full variable domain: GAGVSQSPRYKVTKRGQDVALRCDPISGHVSLYWYRQALGQGPEFLTYFNYEAQQDKSGLPNDRFSAERPEGSISTLTIQRTEQRDSAMYRCASSLWPGELFFGEGSRLTVL.

The chain combines TRBV9 with TRBJ2-1, with D perhaps matching TRBD2 (6 bases). V lost 3 bases to trimming and J lost 9 bases, with 13 bases between them. Germline V gives CDR1 SGDLS, CDR2 YYNGEE. The CDR3 covers 13 residues. CDR3 DNA: TGTGCCAGCAGCGGGGACTCCAATGGTGAGCAGTTCTTC. Its translation is CASSGDSNGEQFF.

This chain links TRBV21-1 with TRBJ1-6; TRBD1 is the table's D call, not checked against the DNA. TRBV21-1 is noted as a pseudogene. The CDR3 loop spans 13 amino acids. Here the CDR3 DNA reads TGTGCCAGCAGACAGGGGTTCAATTCACCCCTCCACTTT. This translates into CASRQGFNSPLHF.

The chain has TRBV24-1 and TRBJ2-7; 7 bases align to TRBD1. Looked up from germline, CDR1 is KGHDR and CDR2 is SFDVKD. The CDR3 contains 14 residues. V gave up 0 bases and J gave up 5 bases; unmatched junction bases: 3. CDR3 residues: CATSDLRGPNEQYF. CDR3 nucleotide sequence: TGTGCCACCAGTGATTTGAGGGGGCCCAACGAGCAGTACTTC.

The chain recombines TRBV29-1 with TRBJ1-4, with a possible D match to TRBD1 (6 bases). Trimming stripped 8 bases from V and 5 bases from J, with 15 bases between. CDR3 length: 13 residues. Looked up from germline, CDR1 is SQVTM and CDR2 is ANQGSEA. The CDR3 loop reads CSIRQDINEKLFF. CDR3 DNA sequence: TGCAGCATCCGACAGGACATAAATGAAAAACTGTTTTTT.

The chain employs TRBV29-1 and TRBJ1-1; D gene ambiguous. Trimming took 4 bases from V and 4 from J, leaving 10 bases between them. CDR3 length equals 12 residues. Germline assignment: CDR1 SQVTM and CDR2 ANQGSEA. CDR3 protein: CSVGAASTEAFF. DNA of the CDR3: TGCAGCGTTGGGGCAGCCTCCACTGAAGCTTTCTTT.

V is TRBV10-3 and J is TRBJ1-1; 9 nucleotides agree with TRBD1. This CDR3 region has 14 residues. Germline loops: CDR1 ENHRY, CDR2 SYGVKD. Trimming cost V 4 bases and J 5 bases; bases outside gene matches: 5. CDR3 in amino acids: CAISADRGQTEAFF. The CDR3 DNA is TGTGCCATCAGTGCGGACAGGGGACAAACTGAAGCTTTCTTT.